This passage covers 25 T cell receptor beta chains from one sample sequenced in a study of blood T cell repertoires in COVID-19. Libraries were prepared by immunoSEQ multiplex PCR; TCRdb keeps only in-frame clonotypes and omits some of them. The sample lists around 37,000 clones; roughly 90% were seen once. The sequencing input was peripheral blood. The receptors here all came from a man aged 45-65 years with active or convalescent COVID-19.

The V gene is TRBV28, the J gene TRBJ2-7; D is undetermined. Germline V lookup: CDR1 MDHEN, CDR2 SYDVKM. The CDR3 length is 13 residues. Trimming stripped 6 bases from V and 0 bases from J, with 9 bases between. This chain's CDR3 is CASRQISSYEQYF. The CDR3 bases are TGTGCCAGCAGACAGATAAGCTCCTACGAGCAGTACTTC.

This rearrangement joins TRBV10-3 to TRBJ2-7; no clear D. Per the germline V gene, CDR1 is ENHRY and CDR2 is SYGVKD. There are 13 residues in the CDR3. Trimming took 8 bases from V and 2 from J, leaving 13 bases between them. The DNA of the CDR3 is TGTGCCATCGGGCAGGTGTTAACCTACGAGCAGTACTTC. This gives the protein CAIGQVLTYEQYF.

This clone has a single count. The CDR3 sequence is CASSLAGSSYNEQFF. CDR3 bases: TGTGCCAGCAGCTTAGCAGGCAGCTCCTACAATGAGCAGTTCTTC. The rearrangement joins TRBV11-2 to TRBJ2-1, with D unresolved. CDR3 size: 15 residues. Germline assignment: CDR1 SGHAT and CDR2 FQNNGV. V shed 1 base and J shed 0 bases, with 7 bases lying between them. The variable domain in full, completed from reference TRBV11-2 and TRBJ2-1, reads EAGVAQSPRYKIIEKRQSVAFWCNPISGHATLYWYQQILGQGPKLLIQFQNNGVVDDSQLPKDRFSAERLKGVDSTLKIQPAKLEDSAVYLCASSLAGSSYNEQFFGPGTRLTVL.

This clone was counted between two and nine times. J is TRBJ2-7 and V is TRBV18; D might be TRBD2 (6 bases). CDR3 size: 15 residues. The V gene lost 0 bases and the J gene lost 2 bases, with 11 bases spanning the gap. Germline V gives CDR1 KGHSH, CDR2 LQKENI. CDR3 loop: CASSPPGRETYEQYF. In DNA, the CDR3 is TGTGCCAGCTCACCACCGGGGCGGGAAACCTACGAGCAGTACTTC.

In its sample, this clone was seen a few times. The chain joins TRBV27 to TRBJ1-5; 8 nucleotides match TRBD1. The CDR3 spans 16 residues. In germline, CDR1 is MNHEY, CDR2 SMNVEV (reference sequence). V dropped 2 bases and J dropped 5; count of bases not matched to a gene: 8. CDR3 DNA sequence: TGTGCCAGCAGTTTAACTGCAGGGGGCGGCCATCAGCCCCAGCATTTT. As protein: CASSLTAGGGHQPQHF.

J is TRBJ1-1 and V is TRBV5-6; tentative D call: TRBD1 (5 bases). Trimming took 0 bases from V and 5 from J, leaving 8 bases between them. The CDR3 runs to 13 residues. Per germline, CDR1 SGHDT and CDR2 YYEEEE. The CDR3 spells CASSLDDSTEAFF. The CDR3 nucleotides read TGTGCCAGCAGCTTGGATGACAGTACTGAAGCTTTCTTT. Full variable domain (outside the CDR3, taken from reference TRBV5-6 and TRBJ1-1): DAGVTQSPTHLIKTRGQQVTLRCSPKSGHDTVSWYQQALGQGPQFIFQYYEEEERQRGNFPDRFSGHQFPNYSSELNVNALLLGDSALYLCASSLDDSTEAFFGQGTRLTVV.

The chain couples TRBV30 to TRBJ2-1; possibly TRBD2 for D (5 bases). Germline assignment: CDR1 GTSNPN and CDR2 SVGIG (reference sequence). The CDR3 spans 14 residues. This chain's CDR3 is CATPLANSYNEQFF. Written as DNA, the CDR3 is TGTGCTACCCCTTTAGCGAACTCCTACAATGAGCAGTTCTTC.

The chain has TRBV6-2 or TRBV6-3 and TRBJ2-3; 11 bases map to TRBD2. The CDR3 runs 16 residues. Trimming cost V 4 bases and J 1 base; bases outside gene matches: 4. Germline loops: CDR1 MNHEY, CDR2 SVGEGT. The DNA for the CDR3 is TGTGCCAGCAGTTTTGGGACTAGCGGCGGCACAGATACGCAGTATTTT. This gives the protein CASSFGTSGGTDTQYF.

On this clone itself: Other DNA sequences in this specimen translate into the identical CDR3. The chain employs TRBV3-1 (or the pseudogene TRBV3-2) and TRBJ2-1, with 9 bases that match TRBD2. The trim removed 10 bases at V and 3 bases at J, leaving 10 bases unmatched. The CDR3 runs to 15 residues. The germline V gene encodes CDR1 LGHDT and CDR2 YNNKEL (reference sequence). CDR3 DNA sequence: TGTGCCACCACCCCGGGACTAGCAAACTACAATGAGCAGTTCTTC. Protein: CATTPGLANYNEQFF.

In its sample, this clone was seen once. The V call is TRBV11-2, the J call TRBJ2-7; TRBD2 is a possible D gene (6 bases). V dropped 5 bases and J dropped 3 bases, with 14 bases sitting between them. Germline assignment: CDR1 SGHAT and CDR2 FQNNGV. The CDR3 spans 14 residues. The CDR3 spells CASSLSGLIYEQYF. The CDR3 DNA sequence: TGTGCCAGCAGCCTCTCGGGACTGATCTACGAGCAGTACTTC. Drawing the rest from reference TRBV11-2 and TRBJ2-7, the complete variable domain is EAGVAQSPRYKIIEKRQSVAFWCNPISGHATLYWYQQILGQGPKLLIQFQNNGVVDDSQLPKDRFSAERLKGVDSTLKIQPAKLEDSAVYLCASSLSGLIYEQYFGPGTRLTVT.

The rearrangement uses TRBV29-1 and TRBJ2-3; maybe TRBD2 (6 bases). Germline CDR1 is SQVTM and CDR2 is ANQGSEA. The CDR3 length is 13 residues. The CDR3 region is CGPGGTYTDTQYF. DNA of the CDR3: TGCGGCCCTGGAGGGACCTACACAGATACGCAGTATTTT.

This clone was observed once. The chain couples TRBV24-1 to TRBJ1-6; 7 bases match TRBD1. The CDR3 sequence is 13 residues long. V shed 10 bases, J shed 6 bases, and the junction held 5 bases outside the gene matches. Germline V gives CDR1 KGHDR, CDR2 SFDVKD. The CDR3 here is CATTGQVNSPLHF. CDR3 nucleotides: TGTGCCACAACCGGACAGGTTAATTCACCCCTCCACTTT.

The chain couples TRBV4-2 to TRBJ2-5; 14 positions match TRBD2. The CDR3 is 14 amino acids. The trim removed 3 bases at V and 8 bases at J, leaving 2 bases unmatched. CDR1 and CDR2 from the germline V gene are LGHNA and YNFKEQ. The CDR3 region is CASSQGLAGVTQYF. CDR3 nucleotides: TGTGCCAGCAGCCAGGGACTAGCGGGAGTTACCCAGTACTTC.

The V call is TRBV6-5, the J call TRBJ1-3, with 8 bases fitting TRBD1. This CDR3 has 15 residues. Losses at the gene ends were 8 bases for V and 0 bases for J; bases not matched to a gene: 6. The germline V gene encodes CDR1 MNHEY and CDR2 SVGAGI. CDR3 residues: CASGRDRNSGNTIYF. The DNA of the CDR3 is TGTGCCAGCGGCCGGGACAGGAACTCTGGAAACACCATATATTTT.

The V gene is TRBV4-3, the J gene TRBJ2-1; D may be TRBD2 (5 bases). The CDR3 length is 15 residues. Trimming removed 3 bases from V and 5 bases from J, with 14 bases in between. Germline V gene sequence: CDR1 LGHNA, CDR2 YSLEER. CDR3 sequence reads: CASSQWLAGDNEQFF. The CDR3 DNA is TGCGCCAGCAGCCAGTGGCTAGCTGGGGACAATGAGCAGTTCTTC.

The CDR3 is CASSLEWGVETQYF. CDR3 sequence (DNA): TGTGCCAGCAGCTTAGAATGGGGAGTGGAGACCCAGTACTTC. The J gene is TRBJ2-5, the V gene TRBV7-9, with D possibly matching TRBD2 (5 bases). The CDR3 runs to 14 residues. Germline loops: CDR1 SEHNR, CDR2 FQNEAQ (reference sequence). Trimming pared 1 base from V and 5 bases from J, leaving 11 bases between.

This clone has just one count. V gene TRBV6-5 combines with J gene TRBJ2-1, with 11 bases aligning to TRBD2. This CDR3 has 13 amino acids. V was pared by 2 bases and J by 10 bases, with 1 base of the junction left unmatched. The germline V gene encodes CDR1 MNHEY and CDR2 SVGAGI. CDR3 sequence: CASSYPSGREQFF. Here the CDR3 DNA reads TGTGCCAGCAGTTACCCTAGCGGGAGGGAGCAGTTCTTC.

This chain connects TRBV27 to TRBJ2-3; TRBD2 matches 11 bases. This CDR3 comprises 18 residues. Germline V CDR1 and CDR2: MNHEY, SMNVEV (reference sequence). V shed 7 bases and J 0 bases; nucleotides not matched to a gene: 12. The CDR3: CASTLSRTSGFSTDTQYF. In DNA form, the CDR3 reads TGTGCCAGCACCCTATCCAGGACTAGCGGGTTTAGCACAGATACGCAGTATTTT.

This rearrangement joins TRBV29-1 to TRBJ1-1; the D is unclear. In germline, CDR1 is SQVTM, CDR2 ANQGSEA. Trimming shortened V by 5 bases and J by 1 base, and 14 bases separated the two germline ends. The CDR3 has 14 residues. The CDR3 spells CSVQRGYGNTEAFF. The CDR3 DNA follows: TGCAGCGTTCAGCGGGGATATGGGAACACTGAAGCTTTCTTT.

V and J are TRBV6-5 and TRBJ1-5, with 7 bases lining up with TRBD1. V shed 2 bases, J shed 2 bases, and the junction held 3 bases outside the gene matches. The CDR3 is 15 residues long. Germline V lookup: CDR1 MNHEY, CDR2 SVGAGI. The CDR3 loop is CASSYADRGNQPQHF. The CDR3 coding sequence is TGTGCCAGCAGTTACGCCGACAGGGGCAATCAGCCCCAGCATTTT.

This clone appeared a single time. The chain links TRBV4-3 to TRBJ2-1, with D perhaps TRBD2 (6 bases). V was trimmed by 1 base and J by 3 bases, leaving 10 bases between them. Germline V lookup: CDR1 LGHNA, CDR2 YSLEER. The CDR3 runs to 15 residues. The CDR3 spells CASSQAGVLYNEQFF. CDR3 bases: TGCGCCAGCAGCCAAGCGGGAGTTCTCTACAATGAGCAGTTCTTC.

Only a few counts were recorded for this clone. This chain links TRBV6-2 or TRBV6-3 with TRBJ2-2; D gene uncertain. This CDR3 contains 13 residues. V lost 2 bases and J lost 3, with 4 bases in between. CDR1 and CDR2 from the germline V gene are MNHEY and SVGEGT. The CDR3 loop is CASSYPHTGELFF. CDR3 bases: TGTGCCAGCAGTTACCCTCACACCGGGGAGCTGTTTTTT.

This chain uses TRBV25-1 with TRBJ2-3; D gene unclear. The CDR3 totals 12 residues. Germline V gene lookup returns CDR1 MGHDK and CDR2 SYGVNS. The ends were cut back, 7 bases at V and 2 bases at J, with 7 bases in the middle. The CDR3 loop is CASNQFTDTQYF. The CDR3 DNA sequence: TGTGCCAGCAATCAATTCACAGATACGCAGTATTTT.

The CDR3 nucleotides are TGTGCCAGCACCGAGGGGACAGCTAACTATGGCTACACCTTC. It is translated as CASTEGTANYGYTF. This sequence joins TRBV2 and TRBJ1-2; the match to TRBD1 covers 7 bases. CDR3 length: 14 amino acids. Germline trimming cut 7 bases from V and 0 bases from J; bases unmatched to any gene: 5. Germline loops: CDR1 SNHLY, CDR2 FYNNEI.

V is TRBV3-1 (or the pseudogene TRBV3-2) and J is TRBJ2-2; 12 nucleotides line up with TRBD2. The germline CDR1 and CDR2 sequences are LGHDT and YNNKEL (reference sequence). Germline trimming cut 4 bases from V and 2 bases from J; bases unmatched to any gene: 2. The CDR3 contains 16 residues. The CDR3 region is CASSLLAGGNTGELFF. Here the CDR3 DNA reads TGTGCCAGCAGCCTACTAGCGGGAGGAAACACCGGGGAGCTGTTTTTT.